Below are 17 T cell receptor beta chains sequenced from a single sample in a study of OX40 agonist ivuxolimab in advanced cancers. Generated by immunoSEQ multiplex PCR, the TCRdb table keeps only in-frame clones and is missing some. The sample has some 50,000 clones, about 88% seen once. Sequenced material: CD4+ or CD8+ T cells sorted from blood, taken in a trial of the OX40 agonist ivuxolimab. These receptors all come from an adult with an advanced solid tumor such as melanoma, head and neck, liver or kidney cancer.

V gene TRBV9 combines with J gene TRBJ1-1; maybe TRBD1 (6 bases). This CDR3 contains 18 residues. V lost 0 bases, J lost 0 bases, and 18 bases lay in between. The germline V gene encodes CDR1 SGDLS and CDR2 YYNGEE. For the CDR3, the DNA is TGTGCCAGCAGCGTAGAAATCGGGGACGGACAGCTGAACACTGAAGCTTTCTTT. It encodes CASSVEIGDGQLNTEAFF.

The sample holds one count of this clone. The chain recombines TRBV5-8 with TRBJ2-1; 13 bases line up with TRBD2. Germline trimming cut 4 bases from V and 8 bases from J; bases unmatched to any gene: 9. The CDR3 extends over 16 amino acids. Germline CDR1 and CDR2: SGHTS and YDEGEE. The CDR3 is CASSQPTSGGSDEQFF. In DNA, the CDR3 is TGTGCCAGCAGCCAGCCGACTAGCGGGGGGTCGGATGAGCAGTTCTTC.

The V gene is TRBV18, the J gene TRBJ2-3, with 9 nucleotides matching TRBD2. CDR1 and CDR2 (germline): KGHSH, LQKENI. The CDR3 spans 15 residues. With V trimmed by 4 bases and J by 4 bases, 6 bases remained unmatched. CDR3 residues: CASSHIAGEADTQYF. Here the CDR3 DNA reads TGTGCCAGCTCACACATAGCGGGGGAGGCAGATACGCAGTATTTT.

This rearrangement joins TRBV28 to TRBJ2-7, with 10 bases fitting TRBD2. The CDR3 spans 14 residues. V shed 6 bases and J 2 bases; nucleotides not matched to a gene: 4. Germline CDR1 reads MDHEN; CDR2 reads SYDVKM. The CDR3 loop is CASRSSGRAYEQYF. The CDR3 nucleotides read TGTGCCAGCAGATCCAGCGGGAGGGCCTACGAGCAGTACTTC. The full variable domain, rest sourced from reference TRBV28 and TRBJ2-7, is DVKVTQSSRYLVKRTGEKVFLECVQDMDHENMFWYRQDPGLGLRLIYFSYDVKMKEKGDIPEGYSVSREKKERFSLILESASTNQTSMYLCASRSSGRAYEQYFGPGTRLTVT.

The genes are TRBV15 and TRBJ2-7; D is unclear. CDR3 length: 12 residues. Trimming removed 4 bases from V and 6 bases from J, with 10 bases in between. Looked up from germline, CDR1 is LNHNV and CDR2 is YYDKDF (reference sequence). Here the CDR3 DNA reads TGTGCCACCAGCATTTCGGGCCGCGAGCAGTACTTC. Its protein is CATSISGREQYF.

V usage is TRBV7-8 and J usage is TRBJ1-5, with D perhaps matching TRBD1 (5 bases). Between the trimmed V and J ends, which lost 2 bases and 2 bases, there was a span of 10 bases. CDR1 and CDR2 (germline): SGHVS, FQNEAQ. The CDR3 is 15 residues long. As DNA, the CDR3 is TGTGCCAGCAGCTTACAAGGGGAGGGCAATCAGCCCCAGCATTTT. This encodes CASSLQGEGNQPQHF.

The CDR3 nucleotides are TGCAGCGTTGAAGACCCCTCGGGCCCGGCGGATACGCAGTATTTT. Its protein product is CSVEDPSGPADTQYF. J is TRBJ2-3 and V is TRBV29-1; D unclear. The CDR3 is made up of 15 amino acids. The germline gives CDR1 SQVTM, CDR2 ANQGSEA. V lost 0 bases, J lost 6 bases, and 16 bases lay in between.

This sequence joins TRBV7-9 and TRBJ2-7; D is unclear. V was pared by 5 bases and J by 2 bases, with 13 bases between. This CDR3 region has 14 residues. Per the germline V gene, CDR1 is SEHNR and CDR2 is FQNEAQ (reference sequence). The CDR3 sequence: CASSPAGSPYEQYF. CDR3 DNA: TGTGCCAGCAGCCCTGCAGGATCCCCCTACGAGCAGTACTTC.

This clone has a single count. The V call is TRBV7-8, the J call TRBJ2-7, with a weak D call TRBD1 (6 bases). The CDR3 is 14 residues long. Trimming pared 4 bases from V and 2 bases from J, leaving 12 bases between. Germline V gives CDR1 SGHVS, CDR2 FQNEAQ. CDR3 amino acids: CASSSQDSAYEQYF. The DNA for the CDR3 is TGTGCCAGCAGCTCCCAGGACAGTGCCTACGAGCAGTACTTC. Drawing the rest from reference TRBV7-8 and TRBJ2-7, the complete variable domain is GAGVSQSPRYKVAKRGQDVALRCDPISGHVSLFWYQQALGQGPEFLTYFQNEAQLDKSGLPSDRFFAERPEGSVSTLKIQRTQQEDSAVYLCASSSQDSAYEQYFGPGTRLTVT.

This chain joins TRBV5-1 and TRBJ2-7; D unclear. This CDR3 contains 13 residues. With 3 bases removed from V and 2 bases from J, the gap between germline ends came to 9 bases. CDR1 is SGHRS and CDR2 is YFSETQ in the germline V gene. CDR3 coding DNA: TGCGCCAGCAGCTATCCTTCACCCTACGAGCAGTACTTC. Amino acid sequence: CASSYPSPYEQYF.

The V call is TRBV9, the J call TRBJ2-3, with D perhaps matching TRBD2 (6 bases). This CDR3 is 15 amino acids long. Trimming stripped 1 base from V and 4 bases from J, with 13 bases between. CDR1 SGDLS and CDR2 YYNGEE come from the germline V gene. The CDR3 here is CASSVTGGHADTQYF. In nucleotides, the CDR3 is TGTGCCAGCAGCGTAACCGGGGGTCACGCAGATACGCAGTATTTT. The full variable domain, its missing parts supplied by reference TRBV9 and TRBJ2-3, is DSGVTQTPKHLITATGQRVTLRCSPRSGDLSVYWYQQSLDQGLQFLIQYYNGEERAKGNILERFSAQQFPDLHSELNLSSLELGDSALYFCASSVTGGHADTQYFGPGTRLTVL.

The chain carries TRBV6-1 and TRBJ1-2; D may be TRBD1 (5 bases). The CDR3 extends over 15 amino acids. The germline V gene encodes CDR1 MNHNS and CDR2 SASEGT. With 7 bases removed from V and 8 bases from J, the gap between germline ends came to 23 bases. The CDR3 spells CASIAPGGVVWGYTF. CDR3 DNA: TGTGCCAGCATTGCCCCTGGAGGGGTTGTGTGGGGCTACACCTTC.

J is TRBJ2-7 and V is TRBV5-4; no clear D. CDR3 length: 13 residues. CDR1 and CDR2 from the germline V gene are SGHNT and YYREEE (reference sequence). The ends were cut back, 4 bases at V and 3 bases at J, with 11 bases in the middle. The CDR3, as DNA: TGTGCCAGCAGCGCCGGACGAAACTACGAGCAGTACTTC. Translation gives CASSAGRNYEQYF.

The rearrangement joins TRBV2 to TRBJ1-1, with unresolved D. Trimming removed 4 bases from V and 11 bases from J, with 8 bases in between. The length of the CDR3 is 10 residues. The germline CDR1 and CDR2 sequences are SNHLY and FYNNEI. The CDR3: CASSGRYAFF. The CDR3 DNA follows: TGTGCCAGCAGTGGGCGATACGCTTTCTTT. The full variable domain, its missing parts supplied by reference TRBV2 and TRBJ1-1, is EPEVTQTPSHQVTQMGQEVILRCVPISNHLYFYWYRQILGQKVEFLVSFYNNEISEKSEIFDDQFSVERPDGSNFTLKIRSTKLEDSAMYFCASSGRYAFFGQGTRLTVV.

The V gene is TRBV28, the J gene TRBJ2-3, with D possibly matching TRBD2 (7 bases). The V end was cut by 6 bases, the J end by 4 bases, with 17 bases between. CDR3 length: 15 amino acids. From germline, CDR1 is MDHEN and CDR2 SYDVKM. In DNA, the CDR3 is TGTGCCAGCAGCCGGGGGGAGGGGGACTCAGATACGCAGTATTTT. It codes for CASSRGEGDSDTQYF. The entire variable domain, with the rest obtained from reference TRBV28 and TRBJ2-3, is as follows: DVKVTQSSRYLVKRTGEKVFLECVQDMDHENMFWYRQDPGLGLRLIYFSYDVKMKEKGDIPEGYSVSREKKERFSLILESASTNQTSMYLCASSRGEGDSDTQYFGPGTRLTVL.

The chain links TRBV30 to TRBJ2-7; possibly TRBD1 for D (5 bases). Per the germline V gene, CDR1 is GTSNPN and CDR2 is SVGIG (reference sequence). The CDR3 covers 15 residues. V shed 0 bases and J shed 3 bases, with 15 bases lying between them. The CDR3 protein is CAWSVGWGRDYEQYF. In nucleotides, the CDR3 is TGTGCCTGGAGTGTAGGATGGGGCAGGGACTACGAGCAGTACTTC.

V and J are TRBV4-1 and TRBJ1-1; D possibly corresponds to TRBD1 (6 bases). This CDR3 region has 15 residues. Looked up from germline, CDR1 is MGHRA and CDR2 is YSYEKL. V lost 3 bases to trimming and J lost 0 bases, with 11 bases between them. CDR3 loop: CASSQRQVLNTEAFF. In DNA, the CDR3 is TGCGCCAGCAGCCAGCGACAGGTCCTGAACACTGAAGCTTTCTTT.